This T cell receptor (beta chain) originates from a study of blood T cell repertoires in COVID-19. Study overall: From T cells, B-cell-depleted T cells, or PBMCs came the material, which was cDNA or gDNA.

V was cut by 0 bases and J by 6 bases, with 18 bases left in between. CDR1 is LNHNV, CDR2 YYDKDF, per germline (reference sequence). The CDR3 sequence is 16 residues long. This clone has ten or more counts. Authors' data handling: Estimation of nucleated cell counts was performed using reference gene primer amplification. Only in-frame clones appear in the TCRdb table, and some are missing; sequencing was by immunoSEQ multiplex PCR. The DNA gave D and trimming, while V, J and clone size come from that table. The table has a few hundred thousand clones, about 90% seen once. The V gene is TRBV15, the J gene TRBJ2-7, with unresolved D. This clonotype was sampled from a middle-aged man with acute or convalescent COVID-19. The sequencing input was peripheral blood. CDR3 DNA sequence: TGTGCCACCAGCAGAGATCGCGGCTCTGTAGCTGGCGAGCAGTACTTC. This encodes CATSRDRGSVAGEQYF.